A single sample is the source of the 26 T cell receptor beta chains below, sequenced in a study of control samples from healthy donors and cancer patients. Profiling relied on immunoSEQ multiplex PCR, and the TCRdb table lists in-frame clones only, not all of them. The repertoire holds about 65,000 clones, approximately 90% seen once, with 1% to 1.5% in the top ten. Sequencing was performed on PBMCs. Receptor source: a woman between 45 and 65 years old with colorectal cancer.

The CDR3 DNA follows: TGCGCCAGCAGCTTGGGGGGGGTAGCGGCTACTAGCACAGATACGCAGTATTTT. Protein: CASSLGGVAATSTDTQYF. The chain is built from TRBV5-1 and TRBJ2-3; possibly TRBD2 for D (6 bases). Trimming left V 0 bases short and J 0 bases short, with 17 bases between. The CDR3 has 18 residues. The germline V gene encodes CDR1 SGHRS and CDR2 YFSETQ.

J is TRBJ2-1 and V is TRBV15; 7 nucleotides line up with TRBD1. The CDR3 runs to 13 residues. CDR1 and CDR2 (germline): LNHNV, YYDKDF (reference sequence). The ends lost 1 base at V and 6 bases at J; junction bases unmatched: 0. CDR3 in DNA: TGTGCCACCAGCAGAGGGGACAGCAATGAGCAGTTCTTC. This translates into CATSRGDSNEQFF.

This rearrangement joins TRBV11-2 to TRBJ1-1; D is ambiguous. CDR3 length: 13 residues. Per germline, CDR1 SGHAT and CDR2 FQNNGV. V lost 3 bases and J lost 10, with 15 bases in between. The CDR3 region is CASSFDVTAGAFF. The CDR3 nucleotides are TGTGCCAGCAGCTTTGATGTTACGGCGGGAGCTTTCTTT.

This chain joins TRBV18 and TRBJ2-7; D is tentatively TRBD1 or TRBD2 (5 bases each). V lost 3 bases, J lost 0 bases, and 12 bases lay in between. Germline CDR1 and CDR2: KGHSH and LQKENI. The CDR3 extends over 15 amino acids. The CDR3 loop reads CASSPGEGTSYEQYF. In DNA form, the CDR3 reads TGTGCCAGCTCACCTGGGGAAGGGACCTCCTACGAGCAGTACTTC.

This chain connects TRBV2 to TRBJ2-7, with 10 bases fitting TRBD1. CDR3 length equals 14 residues. The germline V gene has CDR1 SNHLY and CDR2 FYNNEI. The trim removed 6 bases at V and 3 bases at J, leaving 5 bases unmatched. The CDR3 coding sequence is TGTGCCAGCAGCGCCGGGACAGGGGACTACGAGCAGTACTTC. Translation: CASSAGTGDYEQYF.

This chain links TRBV3-1 (or the pseudogene TRBV3-2) with TRBJ2-7, with TRBD1 matching over 7 bases. Germline CDR1 is LGHDT and CDR2 is YNNKEL (reference sequence). The CDR3 is 16 residues long. With V trimmed by 4 bases and J by 2 bases, 11 bases remained unmatched. In DNA form, the CDR3 reads TGTGCCAGCAGCCTGGGGACAGCCAGCAACGCCTACGAGCAGTACTTC. It is translated as CASSLGTASNAYEQYF.

This clone was detected a few times. The CDR3 loop is CASSLRLAGGHGGELFF. The CDR3 DNA reads TGTGCCAGCAGCCTCCGACTAGCGGGGGGGCATGGCGGGGAGCTGTTTTTT. This chain connects TRBV5-6 to TRBJ2-2, with TRBD2 identical over 14 bases. This CDR3 contains 17 residues. The ends lost 4 bases at V and 7 bases at J; junction bases unmatched: 9. CDR1 and CDR2 (germline): SGHDT, YYEEEE.

The genes are TRBV2 and TRBJ1-1; weak D call: TRBD1 (6 bases). V was shortened by 6 bases and J by 1 base, with 9 bases between the two germline ends. CDR3 length: 13 residues. CDR1 is SNHLY, CDR2 FYNNEI, per germline. CDR3 sequence (DNA): TGTGCCAGCAGGAGGGGGGGGAACACTGAAGCTTTCTTT. It translates to CASRRGGNTEAFF.

This chain connects TRBV2 to TRBJ2-3; TRBD2 agrees at 12 bases. With V trimmed by 6 bases and J by 3 bases, 4 bases remained unmatched. The CDR3 has 15 amino acids. From germline, CDR1 is SNHLY and CDR2 FYNNEI. In DNA, the CDR3 is TGTGCCAGCAGGGTGACTAGCGGGAGTACAGATACGCAGTATTTT. It yields the protein CASRVTSGSTDTQYF.

The rearrangement links TRBV19 to TRBJ1-5, with D possibly TRBD1 on 6 matching bases. V was trimmed by 5 bases and J by 11 bases, leaving 19 bases between them. Per the germline V gene, CDR1 is LNHDA and CDR2 is SQIVND (reference sequence). The CDR3 sequence is 14 residues long. The CDR3 protein is CASSATLQGGSQHF. CDR3 bases: TGTGCCAGTAGTGCAACCCTACAGGGAGGTTCCCAGCATTTT.

This clone has only one observation. The chain employs TRBV2 and TRBJ2-3; the D is unclear. This CDR3 region has 12 residues. Germline CDR1 is SNHLY and CDR2 is FYNNEI. V lost 4 bases, J lost 4 bases, and 6 bases lay in between. CDR3 nucleotides: TGTGCCAGCAGTGTTGAGGCAGATACGCAGTATTTT. Its translation is CASSVEADTQYF.

V gene TRBV5-1 combines with J gene TRBJ2-3, with a tentative D call TRBD1 (6 bases). The germline V gene has CDR1 SGHRS and CDR2 YFSETQ. This CDR3 spans 13 amino acids. The V end was cut by 3 bases, the J end by 5 bases, with 10 bases between. The CDR3 nucleotides read TGCGCCAGCAGCTCACAGGGTTTAGATACGCAGTATTTT. This encodes CASSSQGLDTQYF. The full variable domain, its missing parts supplied by reference TRBV5-1 and TRBJ2-3, is KAGVTQTPRYLIKTRGQQVTLSCSPISGHRSVSWYQQTPGQGLQFLFEYFSETQRNKGNFPGRFSGRQFSNSRSEMNVSTLELGDSALYLCASSSQGLDTQYFGPGTRLTVL.

This chain joins TRBV11-3 and TRBJ2-5; D possibly matches TRBD1 or TRBD2 (5 bases each). The V gene's germline CDR1 is SGHNT and CDR2 YENEEA. This CDR3 has 12 residues. Trimming pared 2 bases from V and 6 bases from J, leaving 7 bases between. The CDR3, as DNA: TGTGCCAGCAGCTTAAGGGACCAGACCCAGTACTTC. Translation: CASSLRDQTQYF.

This chain uses TRBV3-1 (or the pseudogene TRBV3-2) with TRBJ1-2; no firm D call. The CDR3 has 14 amino acids. V was shortened by 5 bases and J by 0 bases, with 10 bases between the two germline ends. Germline V gene data show CDR1 as LGHDT and CDR2 as YNNKEL (reference sequence). The CDR3 protein is CASSTTVSNYGYTF. The CDR3 DNA reads TGTGCCAGCAGCACTACAGTCTCTAACTATGGCTACACCTTC.

The sample holds one count of this clone. CDR3 nucleotide sequence: TGTGCCAGCAGCCCGGGGGAGAGCACAGATACGCAGTATTTT. It encodes CASSPGESTDTQYF. The chain employs TRBV7-6 and TRBJ2-3; maybe TRBD2 (6 bases). With 5 bases removed from V and 0 bases from J, the gap between germline ends came to 9 bases. Germline assignment: CDR1 SGHVS and CDR2 FNYEAQ. CDR3 length: 14 residues.

This clone was seen just once. V is TRBV28 and J is TRBJ1-2; 7 nucleotides line up with TRBD1. CDR3 size: 13 residues. The germline CDR1 and CDR2 sequences are MDHEN and SYDVKM. V trimming: 5 bases; J trimming: 4 bases; junction bases outside the gene matches: 4. The CDR3 coding sequence is TGTGCCAGCAGTCGGACAGGTCTCTATGGCTACACCTTC. Its translation: CASSRTGLYGYTF.

This chain connects TRBV15 to TRBJ1-1; D gene unclear. CDR3 length: 13 amino acids. Germline-derived CDR1 and CDR2 are LNHNV and YYDKDF (reference sequence). V dropped 1 base and J dropped 1 base, with 4 bases sitting between them. Here the CDR3 reads CATSRVANTEAFF. The CDR3 region has the DNA TGTGCCACCAGCAGAGTGGCGAACACTGAAGCTTTCTTT. The variable domain in full, completed from reference TRBV15 and TRBJ1-1, reads DAMVIQNPRYQVTQFGKPVTLSCSQTLNHNVMYWYQQKSSQAPKLLFHYYDKDFNNEADTPDNFQSRRPNTSFCFLDIRSPGLGDTAMYLCATSRVANTEAFFGQGTRLTVV.

This clone was recorded once. The rearrangement joins TRBV15 to TRBJ2-7, with 8 nucleotides matching TRBD1. The CDR3 has 17 amino acids. Trimming took 3 bases from V and 3 from J; bases not matched to a gene: 13. From germline, CDR1 is LNHNV and CDR2 YYDKDF (reference sequence). The CDR3 here is CATSRRTVDRGGYEQYF. The CDR3 nucleotides read TGTGCCACCAGCAGGCGAACCGTCGACAGGGGCGGCTACGAGCAGTACTTC.

The rearrangement uses TRBV18 and TRBJ1-2; D uncertain. Germline V CDR1 and CDR2: KGHSH, LQKENI. Trimming stripped 3 bases from V and 8 bases from J, with 16 bases between. The CDR3 has 14 residues. DNA of the CDR3: TGTGCCAGCTCACCCTTGGGCTCTGCTCGGGGCTACACCTTC. Translated, it gives CASSPLGSARGYTF.

The gene calls are TRBV5-8 and TRBJ2-3; D is tentatively TRBD1 or TRBD2 (5 bases each). This CDR3 comprises 15 residues. The ends were cut back, 3 bases at V and 1 base at J, with 12 bases in the middle. The germline V gene has CDR1 SGHTS and CDR2 YDEGEE. The CDR3: CASSSGAPRTDTQYF. DNA for the CDR3: TGTGCCAGCAGCTCCGGGGCTCCTCGCACAGATACGCAGTATTTT.

The CDR3 DNA sequence: TGTGCCAGCAGCCGACTTGGGAGGGTACAAATTGGAAACACCATATATTTT. This sequence encodes CASSRLGRVQIGNTIYF. V is TRBV3-1 (or the pseudogene TRBV3-2) and J is TRBJ1-3; D remains ambiguous. The germline V gene encodes CDR1 LGHDT and CDR2 YNNKEL (reference sequence). The V and J ends lost 4 bases and 3 bases respectively, with 19 bases between them. This CDR3 has 17 amino acids.

The genes are TRBV4-1 and TRBJ1-5, with D perhaps matching TRBD1 (5 bases). V was clipped by 1 base and J by 1 base, with 11 bases between them. The germline CDR1 and CDR2 sequences are MGHRA and YSYEKL. The CDR3 is 16 residues long. CDR3 region: CASSQAGFRSNQPQHF. The CDR3 region has the DNA TGCGCCAGCAGCCAAGCAGGGTTTCGGAGCAATCAGCCCCAGCATTTT.

V is TRBV18 and J is TRBJ1-1, with 7 bases identical to TRBD1. The CDR3 has 15 amino acids. Germline V gene data show CDR1 as KGHSH and CDR2 as LQKENI. V gave up 3 bases and J gave up 5 bases; unmatched junction bases: 9. CDR3 nucleotides: TGTGCCAGCTCACCCACCCGACAGGGACCAACTGAAGCTTTCTTT. It codes for CASSPTRQGPTEAFF.

The rearrangement joins TRBV5-5 to TRBJ2-5; perhaps TRBD2 as D (7 bases). Germline CDR1 and CDR2: SGHKS and YYEKEE (reference sequence). This CDR3 is 14 amino acids long. V was trimmed by 4 bases and J by 5 bases, leaving 15 bases between them. The CDR3 here is CASSAMGGRETQYF. Here the CDR3 DNA reads TGTGCCAGCAGCGCGATGGGGGGGCGGGAGACCCAGTACTTC.

The CDR3 spells CASSSWWDQSSYEQYF. CDR3 DNA: TGTGCCAGTAGTTCTTGGTGGGACCAAAGCTCCTACGAGCAGTACTTC. The V call is TRBV19, the J call TRBJ2-7; D might be TRBD1 or TRBD2, each matching 5 bases. This CDR3 contains 16 residues. Trimming left V 5 bases short and J 0 bases short, with 17 bases between. Germline V gene sequence: CDR1 LNHDA, CDR2 SQIVND (reference sequence).

This rearrangement joins TRBV19 to TRBJ1-5; D gene unclear. The CDR3 contains 17 residues. V shed 0 bases and J shed 2 bases, with 14 bases lying between them. Looked up from germline, CDR1 is LNHDA and CDR2 is SQIVND (reference sequence). The CDR3 loop is CASSIDQLFSGNQPQHF. CDR3 bases: TGTGCCAGTAGTATAGATCAGCTGTTCTCCGGCAATCAGCCCCAGCATTTT.